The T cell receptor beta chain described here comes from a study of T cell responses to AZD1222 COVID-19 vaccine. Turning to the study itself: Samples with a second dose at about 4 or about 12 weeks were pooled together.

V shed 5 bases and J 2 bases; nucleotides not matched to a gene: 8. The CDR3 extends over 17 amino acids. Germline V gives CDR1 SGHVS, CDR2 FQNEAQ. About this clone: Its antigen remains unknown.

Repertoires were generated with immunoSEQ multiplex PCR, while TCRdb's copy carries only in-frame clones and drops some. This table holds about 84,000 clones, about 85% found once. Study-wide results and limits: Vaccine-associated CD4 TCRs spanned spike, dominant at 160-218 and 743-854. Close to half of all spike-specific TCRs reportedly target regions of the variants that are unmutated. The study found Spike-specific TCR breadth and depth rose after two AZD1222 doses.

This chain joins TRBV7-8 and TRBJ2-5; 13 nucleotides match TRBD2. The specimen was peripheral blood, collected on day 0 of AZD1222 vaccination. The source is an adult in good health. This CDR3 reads CASSPLAGGRRQETQYF. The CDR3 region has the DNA TGTGCCAGCAGCCCACTAGCGGGAGGGCGGAGACAAGAGACCCAGTACTTC.